This T cell receptor beta chain was recovered during a study of blood T cell repertoires in COVID-19. Study at large: Sites across the United States, Italy and Spain contributed samples from acute and convalescent COVID-19. PBMCs, B-cell-depleted T cells, or T cells were the source of the cDNA or gDNA that made up the material.

Looked up from germline, CDR1 is SGHRS and CDR2 is YFSETQ. The V end was cut by 0 bases, the J end by 0 bases, with 9 bases between. This CDR3 has 15 amino acids. Authors' processing steps: Reference gene primer amplification in the assay estimated nucleated cell counts. TCRdb's copy holds only in-frame clones and misses some; the assay was immunoSEQ multiplex PCR. That table furnishes V, J and clone size, whereas the DNA furnished D and trimming. The profile shows tens of thousands of clones, 80% to 90% of them singletons. The TCR was taken from a man in his fifties or sixties with acute or convalescent COVID-19. Material: peripheral blood. The chain employs TRBV5-1 and TRBJ1-1; no firm D call. DNA of the CDR3: TGCGCCAGCAGCTTGGGGGCAGCCATGAACACTGAAGCTTTCTTT. This translates into CASSLGAAMNTEAFF.